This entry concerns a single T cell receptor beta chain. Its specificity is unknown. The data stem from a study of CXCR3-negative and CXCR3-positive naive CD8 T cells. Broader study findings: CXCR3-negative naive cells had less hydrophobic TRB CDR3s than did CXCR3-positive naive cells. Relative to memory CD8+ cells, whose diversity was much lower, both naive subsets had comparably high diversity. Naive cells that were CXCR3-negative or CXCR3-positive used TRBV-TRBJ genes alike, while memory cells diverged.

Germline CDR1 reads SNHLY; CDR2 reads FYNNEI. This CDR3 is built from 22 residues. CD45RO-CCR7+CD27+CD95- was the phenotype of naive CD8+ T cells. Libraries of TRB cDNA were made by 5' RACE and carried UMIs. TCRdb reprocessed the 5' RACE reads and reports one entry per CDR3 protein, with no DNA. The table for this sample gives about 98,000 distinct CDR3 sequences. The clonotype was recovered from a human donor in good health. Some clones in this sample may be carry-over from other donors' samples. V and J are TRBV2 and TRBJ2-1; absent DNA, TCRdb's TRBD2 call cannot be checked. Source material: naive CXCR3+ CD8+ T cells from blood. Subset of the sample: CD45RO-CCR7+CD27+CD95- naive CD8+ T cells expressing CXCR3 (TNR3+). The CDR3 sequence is CASSDPMYGGGTSGRSYNEQFF.